One sample yielded the 31 T cell receptor beta chains listed below, sequenced in a study of regulatory and conventional T cells in RAG deficiency. Sequencing used immunoSEQ multiplex PCR; TCRdb keeps in-frame clones, though not all of them. The sample lists tens of thousands of clones, roughly 96% occurring once. Conventional CD4+ T cells were sorted from blood as CD25-low CD127-high cells. Another study also made use of these data, one on regulatory T cells. Turning to that study: Amplification used 52 TRBV primers and 13 TRBJ primers.

Sequencing input: CD25- CD4+ T cells sorted from blood. The receptors stem from a human donor in good health.

The chain employs TRBV5-1 and TRBJ1-2; no reliable D call. The CDR3 spans 15 residues. Germline V gene sequence: CDR1 SGHRS, CDR2 YFSETQ. Trimming removed 2 bases at V and 2 bases at J, with 13 bases between. CDR3 in amino acids: CASSLDTGWNYGYTF. As DNA, the CDR3 is TGCGCCAGCAGCTTAGATACCGGGTGGAACTATGGCTACACCTTC.

This chain links TRBV5-1 with TRBJ2-2; D is possibly TRBD1 (6 bases). The V end was cut by 0 bases, the J end by 1 base, with 19 bases between. Germline CDR1 and CDR2: SGHRS and YFSETQ. This CDR3 has 19 residues. The CDR3, as DNA: TGCGCCAGCAGCTTGGGGTTGACTAAAGGACAGCTGAACACCGGGGAGCTGTTTTTT. It encodes CASSLGLTKGQLNTGELFF.

This clone was found once. The chain recombines TRBV19 with TRBJ1-5; 7 bases match TRBD1. Per germline, CDR1 LNHDA and CDR2 SQIVND (reference sequence). The CDR3 spans 14 residues. The V segment lost 7 bases and the J segment 7 bases; nucleotides outside the gene matches: 10. CDR3 residues: CASTAGGTGQPQHF. CDR3 in DNA: TGTGCCAGTACCGCAGGGGGTACGGGGCAGCCCCAGCATTTT.

CDR3 DNA: TGTGCCAGCAGCTTAGGCGGGTCGGGTTATCAGCCCCAGCATTTT. This sequence encodes CASSLGGSGYQPQHF. V usage is TRBV7-2 and J usage is TRBJ1-5; no clear D. Looked up from germline, CDR1 is SGHTA and CDR2 is FQGNSA. The CDR3 covers 15 residues. Trimming cost V 1 base and J 5 bases, with 12 bases left between them.

This rearrangement joins TRBV19 to TRBJ1-1; 8 bases map to TRBD1. Germline values: CDR1 LNHDA, CDR2 SQIVND (reference sequence). There are 14 residues in the CDR3. With V trimmed by 4 bases and J by 2 bases, 3 bases remained unmatched. CDR3 nucleotides: TGTGCCAGTAGTAAGTCAGGGGGCAACACTGAAGCTTTCTTT. Its protein is CASSKSGGNTEAFF.

The rearrangement joins TRBV6-1 to TRBJ2-7, with a weak D call TRBD1 (5 bases). This CDR3 is 12 amino acids long. Per germline, CDR1 MNHNS and CDR2 SASEGT. Trimming took off 2 bases at V and 12 bases at J, with 14 bases between the two ends. The CDR3 DNA follows: TGTGCCAGCAGTGAATCGCCAGGGTTCGGGTACTTC. This translates into CASSESPGFGYF.

The chain uses TRBV6-1 and TRBJ1-5, with D unresolved. V was cut by 2 bases and J by 4 bases, with 12 bases left in between. CDR1 MNHNS and CDR2 SASEGT come from the germline V gene. The CDR3 extends over 15 amino acids. CDR3: CASSEIPQNNQPQHF. In nucleotides, the CDR3 is TGTGCCAGCAGTGAAATCCCACAGAATAATCAGCCCCAGCATTTT.

The rearrangement uses TRBV29-1 and TRBJ2-3, with 10 bases matching TRBD1. The ends lost 6 bases at V and 0 bases at J; junction bases unmatched: 3. Germline CDR1 SQVTM, CDR2 ANQGSEA. The CDR3 is 14 amino acids. Here the CDR3 DNA reads TGCAGCGTGGGGACAGGGGCGAGCACAGATACGCAGTATTTT. Translation gives CSVGTGASTDTQYF.

The V gene is TRBV27, the J gene TRBJ2-1; 9 bases map to TRBD2. The CDR3 is made up of 15 amino acids. CDR1 and CDR2 (germline): MNHEY, SMNVEV (reference sequence). J gave up 5 bases and V 5 bases, and 7 bases lay outside the gene matches. CDR3 coding DNA: TGTGCCAGCAGTAAAACTAGCGGGCGACACAATGAGCAGTTCTTC. It is translated as CASSKTSGRHNEQFF.

J is TRBJ2-1 and V is TRBV12-1; TRBD2 is the table's D call and was not checked against the DNA. TRBV12-1 is a pseudogene segment. The CDR3 covers 15 residues. This CDR3 reads CASSWSGGGYNEQFF. CDR3 nucleotide sequence: TGTGCCAGCAGCTGGAGCGGGGGGGGGTACAATGAGCAGTTCTTC.

J is TRBJ2-5 and V is TRBV14, with D possibly matching TRBD2 (6 bases). The V and J ends lost 0 bases and 9 bases respectively, with 14 bases between them. Per germline, CDR1 SGHDN and CDR2 FVKESK. The CDR3 has 14 amino acids. The CDR3 DNA reads TGTGCCAGCAGCCAAGATATTCCTAGCGATCCCCAGTACTTC. Translation: CASSQDIPSDPQYF.

This clone has just one count. V and J are TRBV25-1 and TRBJ1-4; D unresolved. Trimming stripped 11 bases from V and 10 bases from J, with 14 bases between. Germline V gives CDR1 MGHDK, CDR2 SYGVNS. The CDR3 contains 11 residues. The CDR3 sequence is CASRGMGKLFF. The CDR3 DNA sequence: TGTGCCTCCCGAGGGATGGGAAAACTGTTTTTT.

The rearrangement joins TRBV11-2 to TRBJ1-1; D might be TRBD1 (5 bases). CDR1 and CDR2 from the germline V gene are SGHAT and FQNNGV. CDR3 length equals 14 residues. The germline V and J ends were trimmed by 5 bases and 2 bases, with 12 bases remaining between them. CDR3 protein: CASSPWGDNTEAFF. The CDR3, as DNA: TGTGCCAGCAGCCCCTGGGGGGACAACACTGAAGCTTTCTTT.

The chain employs TRBV7-9 and TRBJ1-6; D unresolved. CDR1 and CDR2 (germline): SEHNR, FQNEAQ (reference sequence). Trimming removed 1 base from V and 5 bases from J, with 6 bases in between. The CDR3 has 14 amino acids. CDR3 residues: CASSLGPDNSPLHF. For the CDR3, the DNA is TGTGCCAGCAGCTTAGGTCCCGATAATTCACCCCTCCACTTT.

CDR3 protein: CASTPRDRGVTEAFF. The CDR3 nucleotides read TGTGCCAGTACTCCTCGCGACAGGGGCGTCACTGAAGCTTTCTTT. The chain has TRBV19 and TRBJ1-1; 8 bases fit TRBD1. With 7 bases clipped from V and 4 bases from J, the junction kept 11 bases outside the gene matches. Germline CDR1 and CDR2: LNHDA and SQIVND (reference sequence). This CDR3 region has 15 residues.

Points on this clone: The junction shows a germline mismatch at one end, possibly a read error. The sample has other DNA sequences that encode this CDR3 too. The chain links TRBV7-3 to TRBJ1-6; D unclear. Germline loops: CDR1 SGHTA, CDR2 FQGTGA. This CDR3 contains 13 residues. CDR3 sequence (DNA): TGTGCCAGCAGCTTCTCAGATAATTCCCCCCTCCACTTT. Its protein is CASSFSDNSPLHF.

This chain joins TRBV4-1 and TRBJ2-7; 7 nucleotides agree with TRBD2. The length of the CDR3 is 16 residues. The germline V gene has CDR1 MGHRA and CDR2 YSYEKL. The trim removed 0 bases at V and 3 bases at J, leaving 8 bases unmatched. CDR3: CASSQDVGGVIYEQYF. The CDR3 DNA sequence: TGCGCCAGCAGCCAAGACGTGGGGGGGGTGATCTACGAGCAGTACTTC.

The gene calls are TRBV29-1 and TRBJ1-1; D might be TRBD1 (5 bases). Germline lookup yields CDR1 SQVTM and CDR2 ANQGSEA. Trimming removed 4 bases from V and 1 base from J, with 7 bases in between. The CDR3 totals 12 residues. The CDR3 here is CSVVGGNTEAFF. For the CDR3, the DNA is TGCAGCGTTGTGGGGGGGAACACTGAAGCTTTCTTT.

The CDR3 sequence: CASSTRTRVTDTQYF. Written as DNA, the CDR3 is TGTGCCAGCAGCACCCGCACCAGGGTTACAGATACGCAGTATTTT. V and J are TRBV5-6 and TRBJ2-3, with a tentative D call TRBD1 (5 bases). V lost 4 bases and J 3 bases, leaving 15 bases between the germline ends. CDR1 and CDR2 from the germline V gene are SGHDT and YYEEEE. The CDR3 runs 15 residues.

The chain carries TRBV6-5 and TRBJ2-2; D perhaps matches TRBD1 (6 bases). Trimming stripped 0 bases from V and 3 bases from J, with 8 bases between. Per the germline V gene, CDR1 is MNHEY and CDR2 is SVGAGI. CDR3 length equals 15 residues. CDR3 protein: CASSYSGGYTGELFF. CDR3 nucleotides: TGTGCCAGCAGTTACTCAGGGGGATACACCGGGGAGCTGTTTTTT.

This chain links TRBV5-1 with TRBJ2-7; weak D call: TRBD1 (5 bases). CDR3 size: 14 residues. Germline V gives CDR1 SGHRS, CDR2 YFSETQ. Trimming removed 4 bases at V and 0 bases at J, with 11 bases between. This CDR3 reads CASSPDSTSYEQYF. The CDR3, as DNA: TGCGCCAGCAGCCCTGACAGTACCTCCTACGAGCAGTACTTC.

The chain carries TRBV21-1 and TRBJ1-1; no DNA check was done on the table's D call, TRBD1. TRBV21-1 counts as a pseudogene. The length of the CDR3 is 14 residues. The CDR3 region is CASRKGVGCTEAFF. The DNA of the CDR3 is TGTGCCAGCCGAAAGGGGGTGGGGTGCACTGAAGCTTTCTTT.

This clone was recorded only once. The V gene is TRBV7-9, the J gene TRBJ1-2; 7 nucleotides align to TRBD1. Per germline, CDR1 SEHNR and CDR2 FQNEAQ (reference sequence). Trimming cost V 0 bases and J 5 bases; bases outside gene matches: 3. The CDR3 runs to 14 residues. The CDR3 DNA follows: TGTGCCAGCAGCTTAGCCCGACAGGGATATGGCTACACCTTC. Encoded protein: CASSLARQGYGYTF.

J is TRBJ1-2 and V is TRBV5-6, with TRBD1 matching over 8 bases. Unmatched junction bases numbered 1, after V lost 4 bases and J lost 5 bases. CDR3 length: 12 amino acids. The V gene's germline CDR1 is SGHDT and CDR2 YYEEEE. The CDR3 region has the DNA TGTGCCAGCAGCCGGGACAGGTATGGCTACACCTTC. Translation gives CASSRDRYGYTF.

The rearrangement uses TRBV11-2 and TRBJ1-4; D perhaps matches TRBD1 (5 bases). The CDR3 contains 14 residues. CDR1 SGHAT and CDR2 FQNNGV come from the germline V gene. V was shortened by 5 bases and J by 4 bases, with 11 bases between the two germline ends. The CDR3 sequence is CASSPTAINEKLFF. The CDR3 bases are TGTGCCAGCAGCCCGACAGCGATTAATGAAAAACTGTTTTTT.

This chain links TRBV10-2 with TRBJ2-5; weak D call: TRBD2 (5 bases). The tail of the sequence fits TRBJ2-7 better, so the J call may be wrong. The CDR3 loop spans 15 amino acids. The germline gives CDR1 WSHSY, CDR2 SAAADI. CDR3 protein: CASSEPGVREYEQYF. CDR3 bases: TGCGCCAGCAGTGAGCCTGGAGTTCGGGAATACGAGCAGTACTTC.

The chain uses TRBV28 and TRBJ1-3; 8 bases map to TRBD1. CDR1 MDHEN and CDR2 SYDVKM come from the germline V gene. CDR3 length equals 16 residues. Losses at the gene ends were 5 bases for V and 4 bases for J; bases not matched to a gene: 10. CDR3 in DNA: TGTGCCAGCAGTCCCGGCAGGGGGCGAGTCGGAAACACCATATATTTT. Protein sequence: CASSPGRGRVGNTIYF. The whole variable domain, remainder taken from reference TRBV28 and TRBJ1-3, is DVKVTQSSRYLVKRTGEKVFLECVQDMDHENMFWYRQDPGLGLRLIYFSYDVKMKEKGDIPEGYSVSREKKERFSLILESASTNQTSMYLCASSPGRGRVGNTIYFGEGSWLTVV.

The rearrangement links TRBV5-1 to TRBJ1-6; no reliable D call. V was shortened by 0 bases and J by 7 bases, with 11 bases between the two germline ends. CDR3 length: 15 amino acids. Germline V gene data show CDR1 as SGHRS and CDR2 as YFSETQ. DNA for the CDR3: TGCGCCAGCAGCTTGGACCAGGCGGGGAATTCACCCCTCCACTTT. This gives the protein CASSLDQAGNSPLHF. The variable domain in full, completed from reference TRBV5-1 and TRBJ1-6, reads KAGVTQTPRYLIKTRGQQVTLSCSPISGHRSVSWYQQTPGQGLQFLFEYFSETQRNKGNFPGRFSGRQFSNSRSEMNVSTLELGDSALYLCASSLDQAGNSPLHFGNGTRLTVT.

The chain carries TRBV28 and TRBJ1-2, with TRBD1 matching over 8 bases. From germline, CDR1 is MDHEN and CDR2 SYDVKM. This CDR3 is built from 13 residues. J gave up 8 bases and V 1 base, and 3 bases lay outside the gene matches. CDR3 region: CASSLYRGGGYTF. CDR3 nucleotides: TGTGCCAGCAGTTTATACAGGGGGGGAGGCTACACCTTC.

The genes are TRBV5-1 and TRBJ2-5; 7 nucleotides line up with TRBD1. The CDR3 is 13 residues long. The germline V gene has CDR1 SGHRS and CDR2 YFSETQ. The trim removed 4 bases at V and 5 bases at J, leaving 5 bases unmatched. The CDR3 nucleotides are TGCGCCAGCAGCCCCACAGGGGCCGAGACCCAGTACTTC. Translated: CASSPTGAETQYF.

This clone was counted between two and nine times. This rearrangement joins TRBV6-1 to TRBJ1-3; tentatively, D is TRBD1 (5 bases). V was cut by 4 bases and J by 2 bases, with 9 bases left in between. This CDR3 has 14 amino acids. Germline CDR1 is MNHNS and CDR2 is SASEGT. CDR3 DNA: TGTGCCAGCAGTGCCTCAGGGACTGGAAACACCATATATTTT. It yields the protein CASSASGTGNTIYF.